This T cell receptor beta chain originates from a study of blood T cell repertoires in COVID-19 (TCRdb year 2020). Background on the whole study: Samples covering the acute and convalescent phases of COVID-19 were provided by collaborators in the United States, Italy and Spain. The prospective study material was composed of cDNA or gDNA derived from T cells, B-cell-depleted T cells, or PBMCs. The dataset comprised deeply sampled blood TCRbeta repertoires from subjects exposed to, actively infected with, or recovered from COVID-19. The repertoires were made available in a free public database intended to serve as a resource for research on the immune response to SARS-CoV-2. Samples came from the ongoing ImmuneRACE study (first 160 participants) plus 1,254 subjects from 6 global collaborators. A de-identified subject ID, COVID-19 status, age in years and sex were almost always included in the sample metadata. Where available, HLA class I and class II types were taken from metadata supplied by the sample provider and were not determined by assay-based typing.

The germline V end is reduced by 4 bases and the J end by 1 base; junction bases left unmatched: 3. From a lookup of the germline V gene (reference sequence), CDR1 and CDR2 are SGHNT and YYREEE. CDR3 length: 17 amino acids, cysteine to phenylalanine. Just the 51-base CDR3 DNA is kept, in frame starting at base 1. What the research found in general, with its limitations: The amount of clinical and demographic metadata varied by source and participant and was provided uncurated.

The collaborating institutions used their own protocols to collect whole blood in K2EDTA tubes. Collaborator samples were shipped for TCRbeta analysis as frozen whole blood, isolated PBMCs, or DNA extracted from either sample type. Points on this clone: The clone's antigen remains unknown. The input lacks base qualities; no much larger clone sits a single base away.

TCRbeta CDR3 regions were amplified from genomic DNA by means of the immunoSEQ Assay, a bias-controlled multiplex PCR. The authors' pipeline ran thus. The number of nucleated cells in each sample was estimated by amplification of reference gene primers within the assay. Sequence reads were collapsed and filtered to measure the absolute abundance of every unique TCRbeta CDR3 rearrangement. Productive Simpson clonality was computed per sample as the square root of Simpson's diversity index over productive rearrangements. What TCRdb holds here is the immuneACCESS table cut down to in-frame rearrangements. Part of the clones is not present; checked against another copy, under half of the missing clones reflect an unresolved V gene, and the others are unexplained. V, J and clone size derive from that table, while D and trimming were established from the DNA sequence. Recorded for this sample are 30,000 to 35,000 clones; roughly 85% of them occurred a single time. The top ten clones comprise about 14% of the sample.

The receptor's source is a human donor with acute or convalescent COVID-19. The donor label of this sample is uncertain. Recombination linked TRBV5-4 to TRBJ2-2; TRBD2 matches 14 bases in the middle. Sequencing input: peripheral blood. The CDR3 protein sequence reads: CASSGLAGGLNTGELFF. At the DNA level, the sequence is TGTGCCAGCAGCGGACTAGCGGGGGGCCTGAACACCGGGGAGCTGTTTTTT.